A single sample is the source of the 8 T cell receptor beta chains below, sequenced in a study of early T cells in non-severe SARS-CoV-2 infection. TCRdb used MiXCR to reprocess the 5' RACE reads, holding one entry per CDR3 protein. The sample yields 70,000 to 95,000 distinct CDR3 sequences, 13% to 15% seen once. Material for sequencing was whole blood. Source of these receptors: an adult who was a healthcare worker with PCR-confirmed SARS-CoV-2 infection or an uninfected control (not recorded which).

This clonotype was observed a handful of times. V is TRBV5-4 and J is TRBJ2-1, with 7 bases lining up with TRBD1. Germline CDR1 SGHNT, CDR2 YYREEE (reference sequence). V dropped 0 bases and J dropped 12; count of bases not matched to a gene: 9. This CDR3 contains 14 residues. The CDR3 region has the DNA TGTGCCAGCAGCTTGGATAGAATAGGGGGCGGGCAGTTCTTC. Translated, it gives CASSLDRIGGGQFF.

The chain couples TRBV7-6 to TRBJ2-7; weak D call: TRBD1 (6 bases). With 5 bases removed from V and 5 bases from J, the gap between germline ends came to 19 bases. The CDR3 sequence is 15 residues long. Germline-derived CDR1 and CDR2 are SGHVS and FNYEAQ. The CDR3 DNA sequence: TGTGCCAGCAGCAAGGCCAGGGAGTGGGGGCACGAGCAGTACTTC. Its translation is CASSKAREWGHEQYF.

This clonotype appeared many times. The rearrangement uses TRBV3-1 and TRBJ2-7; D remains ambiguous. Trimming pared 5 bases from V and 6 bases from J, leaving 8 bases between. From germline, CDR1 is LGHDT and CDR2 YNNKEL (reference sequence). This CDR3 has 11 residues. The CDR3 spells CASSSPSEQYF. The CDR3 DNA reads TGTGCCAGCAGCTCCCCCAGCGAGCAGTACTTC.

This clonotype was seen many times. V gene TRBV11-2 combines with J gene TRBJ1-5; D not certain. Germline values: CDR1 SGHAT, CDR2 FQNNGV. With 0 bases removed from V and 3 bases from J, the gap between germline ends came to 18 bases. This CDR3 spans 18 amino acids. The CDR3 sequence is CASSLEAWQMIPNQPQHF. For the CDR3, the DNA is TGTGCCAGCAGCTTAGAGGCCTGGCAGATGATTCCCAATCAGCCCCAGCATTTT.

This clonotype was detected a few times. The CDR3 DNA sequence: TGCAGTGCTAAGGAAGTCGATACCTATGGCTACACCTTC. Protein sequence: CSAKEVDTYGYTF. This chain uses TRBV20-1 with TRBJ1-2; no clear D. The V gene lost 4 bases and the J gene lost 4 bases, with 13 bases spanning the gap. Germline CDR1 DFQATT, CDR2 SNEGSKA (reference sequence). The CDR3 contains 13 residues.

The chain couples TRBV5-1 to TRBJ1-6; no firm D call. Germline CDR1 and CDR2: SGHRS and YFSETQ. Between the trimmed V and J ends, which lost 4 bases and 10 bases, there was a span of 12 bases. There are 13 residues in the CDR3. CDR3 region: CASSEQPESPLHF. In DNA, the CDR3 is TGCGCCAGCAGCGAACAGCCAGAATCACCCCTCCACTTT.

The CDR3 coding sequence is TGTGCCAGCAGCTTGGACCATCTAACCGGCTACGAGCAGTACTTC. Its protein product is CASSLDHLTGYEQYF. The chain is built from TRBV5-6 and TRBJ2-7; unclear D gene. Germline V gene data show CDR1 as SGHDT and CDR2 as YYEEEE. V was pared by 0 bases and J by 3 bases, with 13 bases between. This CDR3 spans 15 amino acids.

This clonotype was detected a few times. The genes are TRBV9 and TRBJ2-1; D is tentatively TRBD1 or TRBD2 (5 bases each). The CDR3 extends over 15 amino acids. Per the germline V gene, CDR1 is SGDLS and CDR2 is YYNGEE. Deletions cut 3 bases from V and 4 bases from J, with 14 bases between. The DNA for the CDR3 is TGTGCCAGCAGCGCCAACCGGGACGTTTACAATGAGCAGTTCTTC. This gives the protein CASSANRDVYNEQFF.